This record looks at one T cell receptor (beta chain) sequence and its context. This sample stems from a study of preoperative IRX-2 immunotherapy in early breast cancer. TCRdb's table, derived via immunoSEQ multiplex PCR, lists solely in-frame clones and lacks some. The data hold 1,100 or so clones, with approximately 74% observed a single time. Noted treatment: preoperative locoregional IRX-2 cytokine immunotherapy. Patients received preoperative, locoregional IRX-2 cytokine immunotherapy in a phase Ib study. The sequence derives from a human donor with breast cancer. The sample in question was tumor tissue, obtained before IRX-2 immunotherapy.

CDR3 nucleotides: TGCGCCAGCACCCACGCAGGGGATCGCTACGAGCAGTACTTC. This translates into CASTHAGDRYEQYF. The chain recombines TRBV5-1 with TRBJ2-7; possible D gene TRBD1, 6 bases. V shed 6 bases and J shed 3 bases, with 16 bases lying between them. The CDR3 totals 14 residues. CDR1 and CDR2 from the germline V gene are SGHRS and YFSETQ. The whole variable domain, filled in from reference TRBV5-1 and TRBJ2-7, reads KAGVTQTPRYLIKTRGQQVTLSCSPISGHRSVSWYQQTPGQGLQFLFEYFSETQRNKGNFPGRFSGRQFSNSRSEMNVSTLELGDSALYLCASTHAGDRYEQYFGPGTRLTVT.